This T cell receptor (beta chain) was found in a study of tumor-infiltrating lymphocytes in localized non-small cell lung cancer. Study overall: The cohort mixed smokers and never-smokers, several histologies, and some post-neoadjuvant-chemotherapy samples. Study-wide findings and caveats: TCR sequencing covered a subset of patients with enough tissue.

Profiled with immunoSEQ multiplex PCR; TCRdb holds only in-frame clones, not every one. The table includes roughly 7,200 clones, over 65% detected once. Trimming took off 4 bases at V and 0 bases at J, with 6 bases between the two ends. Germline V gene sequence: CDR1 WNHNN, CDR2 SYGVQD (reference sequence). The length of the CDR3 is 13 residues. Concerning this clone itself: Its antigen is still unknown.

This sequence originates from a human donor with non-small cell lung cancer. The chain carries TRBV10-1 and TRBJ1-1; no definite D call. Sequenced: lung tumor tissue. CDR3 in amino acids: CASSGDVNTEAFF. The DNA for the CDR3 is TGCGCCAGCAGTGGGGATGTGAACACTGAAGCTTTCTTT.